The 2 T cell receptor beta chains below come from one sample, sequenced in a study of regulatory T cells in long-lasting Graves disease. Stated time point: newly diagnosed GD, antithyroid drugs for less than 3 months. Following extraction of RNA from PBMCs, that RNA was used to make the TCR library. Combining iRepertoire HTBI primers with Arm-PCR of CDR3 regions, the authors built TCR beta libraries. TCRdb passed the multiplex PCR reads through MiXCR, listing each CDR3 protein once. Here the sample spans roughly 610,000 distinct CDR3 sequences, about 16% being singletons. These same records also appear under a second study, on T cells in Graves' hyperthyroidism and ophthalmopathy.

This material consisted of peripheral blood mononuclear cells (PBMCs), taken at new diagnosis, from a patient treated with antithyroid drugs. The receptor set was obtained from a man aged 18 to 35 with Graves disease.

The chain carries TRBV6-1 and TRBJ2-1, with unresolved D. Germline-derived CDR1 and CDR2 are MNHNS and SASEGT. This CDR3 is 15 amino acids long. V was shortened by 5 bases and J by 2 bases, with 13 bases between the two germline ends. The CDR3 region is CASSPRDTTYNEQFF. The CDR3 DNA reads TGTGCCAGCAGTCCCAGAGACACAACCTACAATGAGCAGTTCTTC.

The table lists this clonotype with a few counts. The gene calls are TRBV20-1 and TRBJ2-7; tentative D call: TRBD2 (5 bases). The CDR3 spans 13 residues. Trimming stripped 2 bases from V and 7 bases from J, with 15 bases between. Germline V gene data show CDR1 as DFQATT and CDR2 as SNEGSKA (reference sequence). The CDR3 sequence is CSARRGLGGEQYF. The CDR3 region has the DNA TGCAGTGCTAGACGCGGGCTTGGCGGAGAGCAGTACTTC.